This T cell receptor beta chain was profiled in a study of blood T cell repertoires in COVID-19. The CDR3 loop spans 16 amino acids. Trimming stripped 2 bases from V and 0 bases from J, with 11 bases between. Germline loops: CDR1 KGHSH, CDR2 LQKENI. Original data processing: Using reference gene primer amplification, nucleated cell counts were estimated. Method: immunoSEQ multiplex PCR; TCRdb's copy keeps in-frame clones and lacks some. That table is the source of V, J and clone size, and D and trimming were worked out from the DNA. The table shows about 260,000 clones, with just under 90% occurring only once.

The sequencing sample was made of peripheral blood. The sequence derives from a woman in her thirties or forties with acute or convalescent COVID-19. The rearrangement joins TRBV18 to TRBJ1-3; perhaps TRBD1 as D (5 bases). The CDR3 DNA is TGTGCCAGCTCACCAGTAGGGCAGGGCTCTGGAAACACCATATATTTT. Translated: CASSPVGQGSGNTIYF.